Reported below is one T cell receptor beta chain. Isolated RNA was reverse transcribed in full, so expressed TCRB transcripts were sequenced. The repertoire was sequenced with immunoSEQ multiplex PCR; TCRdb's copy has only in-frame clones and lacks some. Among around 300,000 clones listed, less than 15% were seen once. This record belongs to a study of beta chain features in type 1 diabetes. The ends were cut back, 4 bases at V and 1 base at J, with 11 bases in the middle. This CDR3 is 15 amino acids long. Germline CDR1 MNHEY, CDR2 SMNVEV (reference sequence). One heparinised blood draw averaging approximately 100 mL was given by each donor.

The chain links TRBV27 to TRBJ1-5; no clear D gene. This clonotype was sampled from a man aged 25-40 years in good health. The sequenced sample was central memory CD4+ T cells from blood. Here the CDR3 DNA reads TGTGCCAGCAGTTCTAACAGAAGGAGCAATCAGCCCCAGCATTTT. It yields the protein CASSSNRRSNQPQHF.